This T cell receptor (beta chain) was sequenced for a study of blood T cell repertoires in COVID-19 (dated by TCRdb to about 2020). About the full investigation: Samples covering the acute and convalescent phases of COVID-19 were provided by collaborators in the United States, Italy and Spain. The material from the prospective study consisted of cDNA or gDNA derived from T cells, B-cell-depleted T cells, or PBMCs. The repertoires were made available in a free public database intended to serve as a resource for research on the immune response to SARS-CoV-2. Nearly every sample came with metadata listing a de-identified subject ID, COVID-19 status, age in years and sex. The samples were drawn from two sources: the first 160 participants of the ongoing ImmuneRACE study, and over 1,000 subjects contributed by 6 global collaborators. The dataset comprised deeply sampled blood TCRbeta repertoires from subjects exposed to, actively infected with, or recovered from COVID-19. Where HLA class I and class II types were available, the types were taken from metadata supplied by the sample provider, not from assay-based typing. On the study overall, not on this receptor specifically: The quantity of clinical and demographic metadata differed by source and by participant and was supplied without curation.

Collaborating institutions collected whole blood in K2EDTA tubes following their own protocols. For TCRbeta analysis, collaborators shipped samples as frozen whole blood, isolated PBMCs, or DNA extracted from either of those sample types. TCRbeta CDR3 regions were amplified from genomic DNA by means of the immunoSEQ Assay, a bias-controlled multiplex PCR. The published analysis was carried out like this. The number of nucleated cells in each sample was estimated from the amplification of reference gene primers within the assay. Sequence reads were collapsed and filtered to measure the absolute abundance of every unique TCRbeta CDR3 rearrangement. For each sample, productive Simpson clonality was calculated by taking the square root of Simpson's diversity index across productive rearrangements. TCRdb mirrors the immuneACCESS table, restricted to in-frame sequences. Some clones are absent from its copies; in checked studies, under half trace to an unresolved V gene, and the reason for the others is unknown. That table is the source of V, J and clone size, and D and trimming were worked out from the DNA. The sample has 77,000 or so clones on record, about 76% of them singletons. The ten largest clones represent around 28% of the sample.

With regard to this clone: Its antigen is unknown. No qualities accompany the bases; no much larger clone lies one base away.

The TCR comes from a woman older than 75 with active or convalescent COVID-19. The sequencing input was peripheral blood.

The nucleotides are TGCGCCAGCAGCCCAGCCGGGACAGGGTTGGGCGAGCAGTACTTC. This codes for CASSPAGTGLGEQYF. The sequence is built from TRBV5-1 and TRBJ2-7; TRBD1 aligns with 9 central bases. Trimming accounts for 4 bases at V and 6 bases at J, while the number of junction bases matched to no gene is 11. The germline V gene gives CDR1 as SGHRS and CDR2 as YFSETQ. The CDR3 starts with the cysteine, ends with the phenylalanine, and has 15 residues. Only the CDR3 DNA stays, 45 bases, in frame from base 1. When the CDR3 is completed using the reference TRBV5-1 and TRBJ2-7 genes on either side, the full variable domain is KAGVTQTPRYLIKTRGQQVTLSCSPISGHRSVSWYQQTPGQGLQFLFEYFSETQRNKGNFPGRFSGRQFSNSRSEMNVSTLELGDSALYLCASSPAGTGLGEQYFGPGTRLTVT.